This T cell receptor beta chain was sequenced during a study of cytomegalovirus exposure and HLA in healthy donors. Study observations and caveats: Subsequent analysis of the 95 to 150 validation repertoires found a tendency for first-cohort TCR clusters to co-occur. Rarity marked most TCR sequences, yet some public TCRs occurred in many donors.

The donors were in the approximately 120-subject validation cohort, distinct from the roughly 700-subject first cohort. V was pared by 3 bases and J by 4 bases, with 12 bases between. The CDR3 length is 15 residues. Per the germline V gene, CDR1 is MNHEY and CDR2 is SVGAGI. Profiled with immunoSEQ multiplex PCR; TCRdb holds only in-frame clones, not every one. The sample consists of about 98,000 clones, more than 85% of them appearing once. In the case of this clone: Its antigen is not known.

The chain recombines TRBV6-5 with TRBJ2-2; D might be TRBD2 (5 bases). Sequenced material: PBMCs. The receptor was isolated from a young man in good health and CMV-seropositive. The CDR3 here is CASSYMGSITGELFF. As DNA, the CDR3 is TGTGCCAGCAGTTATATGGGGAGTATCACCGGGGAGCTGTTTTTT.